The source of this T cell receptor beta chain is a study of T cells after yellow fever vaccination. Across the whole study: The fractions with low cell numbers were processed using SMART-Seq v4 Ultra Low Input. Findings of the study overall: Peaking faster, on day 5 versus 15, the secondary response was nonetheless weaker. Contaminants from the bulk population, in the form of abundant clonotypes, could be found in FACS-sorted repertoires.

This clonotype was seen a few times. Its target is unknown. The authors made TCR cDNA by 5'RACE template switching, adding a universal primer site and UMIs. One entry per CDR3 protein results from TCRdb running MiXCR on the 5' RACE reads. The sample lists about 550,000 distinct CDR3 sequences; about 19% were seen once. The receptor comes from a man between 25 and 39 years old who received the YFV17D yellow fever vaccine. The source was PBMCs, collected 15 days after the yellow fever booster vaccination.

The CDR3 nucleotides read TGTGCCATCAGTGAGCCACAGGGTAGGGGAGTCAACACCGGGGAGCTGTTTTTT. As protein: CAISEPQGRGVNTGELFF. The gene calls are TRBV10-3 and TRBJ2-2; possibly TRBD1 for D (6 bases). Per germline, CDR1 ENHRY and CDR2 SYGVKD. CDR3 length: 18 residues. Trimming pared 2 bases from V and 2 bases from J, leaving 18 bases between.